This TCR beta chain was recorded in a study of T-cell memory formation after mild COVID-19. Overall study results and limits: A subset of responding clones appeared in pre-infection memory, suggesting cross-reactive memory joined. Still unconfirmed is whether the second-wave clones peaking on day 37 recognized SARS-CoV-2. CD4/CD8 balance characterized clones contracting day 15 to 85, and CD4+ skew characterized later expanders.

TCRdb ran MiXCR on the 5' RACE reads and lists one entry per CDR3 protein. The table records more than 55,000 distinct CDR3 sequences, approximately 9.5% of them present only once. The CDR3 covers 13 residues. The ends were cut back, 6 bases at V and 3 bases at J, with 12 bases in the middle. Germline CDR1 and CDR2: LGHNT and FRNRAP. This clonotype showed up just a few times. As yet, its antigen is unknown. The source material was PBMCs or a T cell subset sorted from them (not recorded which). The chain recombines TRBV12-5 with TRBJ2-7; tentatively, D is TRBD2 (6 bases). The source of this sequence is a man between 18 and 29 years old who had mild COVID-19 (a few samples of this study predate the infection). Cell type and time point are not known. The CDR3 sequence is CASGGPGVYEQYF. The CDR3 DNA follows: TGTGCTAGTGGGGGCCCGGGGGTCTACGAGCAGTACTTC.